Listed below are T cell receptor beta chains from one sample, sequenced in a study of blood T cell repertoires in COVID-19. This table comes from immunoSEQ multiplex PCR, and its TCRdb copy is limited to in-frame clones, with some not included. The table shows 300,000 to 400,000 clones, with 85% to 90% occurring only once. Sample: peripheral blood. The receptors were gathered from a woman aged 25-40 years with COVID-19, enrolled during active disease. Both conserved end residues are part of each CDR3. D genes are given only for firm matches. Clone size appears in some rows only: once, few, many, or a class for an expanded clone.

j_call: TRBJ1-5; d_call: -; clone_size: -; v_call: TRBV10-3; cdr3_nt: TGTGCCATCAGTGCTGCAGGCACTAATCAGCCCCAGCATTTT; cdr3_aa: CAISAAGTNQPQHF
j_call: TRBJ1-1; d_call: -; clone_size: once; v_call: TRBV28; cdr3_nt: TGTGCCAGCAGTTTTATCGAGGGAAGAAGGGCTGAAGCTTTCTTT; cdr3_aa: CASSFIEGRRAEAFF
j_call: TRBJ2-5; d_call: -; clone_size: -; v_call: TRBV7-2; cdr3_nt: TGTGCCAGCAGCCCAGCCGGGAGATTAGAGGAGACCCAGTACTTC; cdr3_aa: CASSPAGRLEETQYF
j_call: TRBJ1-1; d_call: -; clone_size: -; v_call: TRBV6-1; cdr3_nt: TGTGCCAGCAGCGAAGGGAGGGGAACTGAAGCTTTCTTT; cdr3_aa: CASSEGRGTEAFF
j_call: TRBJ2-5; d_call: TRBD1; clone_size: -; v_call: TRBV7-8; cdr3_nt: TGTGCCAGCAGCGTCTGGACAGGGCTACGGGTTGAGGGAGAGACCCAGTACTTC; cdr3_aa: CASSVWTGLRVEGETQYF
j_call: TRBJ2-5; d_call: -; clone_size: -; v_call: TRBV5-6; cdr3_nt: TGTGCCAGCAGCTATTGGGCAGTCCAAGAGACCCAGTACTTC; cdr3_aa: CASSYWAVQETQYF
j_call: TRBJ2-5; d_call: -; clone_size: -; v_call: TRBV30; cdr3_nt: TGTGCCTGGAGTACCCGGGGTGGCGAGACCCAGTACTTC; cdr3_aa: CAWSTRGGETQYF
j_call: TRBJ1-6; d_call: -; clone_size: -; v_call: TRBV27; cdr3_nt: TGTGCCAGCAGTTTACGACAGGCCCAGGGAGGGGGATCACCCCTCCACTTT; cdr3_aa: CASSLRQAQGGGSPLHF
j_call: TRBJ2-7; d_call: TRBD1; clone_size: -; v_call: TRBV27; cdr3_nt: TGTGCCAGCAGTTCCGGGACAGAATACGAGCAGTACTTC; cdr3_aa: CASSSGTEYEQYF
j_call: TRBJ2-1; d_call: -; clone_size: -; v_call: TRBV5-1; cdr3_nt: TGCGCCAGCAGCTTGGAACAGGTTCCATACAATGAGCAGTTCTTC; cdr3_aa: CASSLEQVPYNEQFF
j_call: TRBJ2-2; d_call: TRBD1; clone_size: -; v_call: TRBV4-1; cdr3_nt: TGCGCCAGCAGCATACGACAGGGGAACACCGGGGAGCTGTTTTTT; cdr3_aa: CASSIRQGNTGELFF
j_call: TRBJ1-4; d_call: -; clone_size: -; v_call: TRBV9; cdr3_nt: TGTGCCAGCAGCGCACAGAACAGGGTTAATGAAAAACTGTTTTTT; cdr3_aa: CASSAQNRVNEKLFF
j_call: TRBJ2-7; d_call: -; clone_size: -; v_call: TRBV5-1; cdr3_nt: TGCGCCAGCAGCCGACAGGGCAGAACACCGGGACTAGTCGATCCAAGCTCCTACGAGCAGTACTTC; cdr3_aa: CASSRQGRTPGLVDPSSYEQYF
j_call: TRBJ1-1; d_call: -; clone_size: -; v_call: TRBV15; cdr3_nt: TGTGCCACCAGCCTCCGGGACACGAACCCGAACACTGAAGCTTTCTTT; cdr3_aa: CATSLRDTNPNTEAFF
j_call: TRBJ2-7; d_call: -; clone_size: -; v_call: TRBV30; cdr3_nt: TGTGCCTGGAATAACGGGGGCTCCTACGAGCAGTACTTC; cdr3_aa: CAWNNGGSYEQYF
j_call: TRBJ2-7; d_call: TRBD1; clone_size: -; v_call: TRBV19; cdr3_nt: TGTGCCAGTAGTCGACAGGGCATCTCCTACGAGCAGTACTTC; cdr3_aa: CASSRQGISYEQYF
j_call: TRBJ2-2; d_call: -; clone_size: -; v_call: TRBV18; cdr3_nt: TGTGCCAGCTCACCAACAACCAACACCGGGGAGCTGTTTTTT; cdr3_aa: CASSPTTNTGELFF
j_call: TRBJ1-1; d_call: -; clone_size: -; v_call: TRBV10-1; cdr3_nt: TGCGCCAGCAGTGAGTTCCTGCGGGCCCCGGCTTTCTTT; cdr3_aa: CASSEFLRAPAFF
j_call: TRBJ1-2; d_call: -; clone_size: -; v_call: TRBV3-1/TRBV3-2; cdr3_nt: TGTGCCAGCAGCCAAGGGGGCGCGGTCTATGGCTACACCTTC; cdr3_aa: CASSQGGAVYGYTF
j_call: TRBJ2-1; d_call: -; clone_size: once; v_call: TRBV11-2; cdr3_nt: TGTGCCAGCAGCTTAAATGGGGAGAATGAGCAGTTCTTC; cdr3_aa: CASSLNGENEQFF
j_call: TRBJ1-1; d_call: -; clone_size: -; v_call: TRBV2; cdr3_nt: TGTGCCAGAAAGGGTAGGACTACTGAAGCTTTCTTT; cdr3_aa: CARKGRTTEAFF
j_call: TRBJ2-7; d_call: TRBD2; clone_size: -; v_call: TRBV6-5; cdr3_nt: TGTGCCAGCAGTTACTCGCTAGCGGGTTACTACGAGCAGTACTTC; cdr3_aa: CASSYSLAGYYEQYF
j_call: TRBJ2-7; d_call: TRBD1; clone_size: once; v_call: TRBV27; cdr3_nt: TGTGCCAGCAGTGGCGAAGGGACAGGGAATTACTACGAGCAGTACTTC; cdr3_aa: CASSGEGTGNYYEQYF
j_call: TRBJ1-1; d_call: TRBD1; clone_size: -; v_call: TRBV12-3/TRBV12-4; cdr3_nt: TGTGCCAGCGCCCAGGGGGTGAACACTGAAGCTTTCTTT; cdr3_aa: CASAQGVNTEAFF
j_call: TRBJ2-3; d_call: TRBD2; clone_size: -; v_call: TRBV24-1; cdr3_nt: TGTGCCACCAGTGATTTCGCTAGCGGGAAGGGAGATACGCAGTATTTT; cdr3_aa: CATSDFASGKGDTQYF
j_call: TRBJ1-1; d_call: TRBD1; clone_size: -; v_call: TRBV28; cdr3_nt: TGTGCCAGCAGCCTCAGGACAGGGAGGACTGAAGCTTTCTTT; cdr3_aa: CASSLRTGRTEAFF
j_call: TRBJ1-1; d_call: -; clone_size: -; v_call: TRBV5-1; cdr3_nt: TGCGCCAGCAGCTTTGGGCCAGGGGCCACTGAAGCTTTCTTT; cdr3_aa: CASSFGPGATEAFF
j_call: TRBJ1-1; d_call: -; clone_size: -; v_call: TRBV2; cdr3_nt: TGTGCCAGCAGTGATGCCGGTTGGGGGGTGAACACTGAAGCTTTCTTT; cdr3_aa: CASSDAGWGVNTEAFF
j_call: TRBJ1-5; d_call: -; clone_size: once; v_call: TRBV6-5; cdr3_nt: TGTGCCAGCAACACGGACAGCACTTATCAGCCCCAGCATTTT; cdr3_aa: CASNTDSTYQPQHF
j_call: TRBJ2-7; d_call: TRBD1; clone_size: -; v_call: TRBV6-5; cdr3_nt: TGTGCCAGCAGCTTAGACAGGGGCACCTACGAGCAGTACTTC; cdr3_aa: CASSLDRGTYEQYF
j_call: TRBJ2-7; d_call: TRBD2; clone_size: -; v_call: TRBV3-1/TRBV3-2; cdr3_nt: TGTGCCAGCAGCGCGGGACTAGCGGGATTCTACGAGCAGTACTTC; cdr3_aa: CASSAGLAGFYEQYF
j_call: TRBJ1-4; d_call: -; clone_size: -; v_call: TRBV14; cdr3_nt: TGTGCCAGCAGCCAAGATAGCGTCCGGTGGGGTGAAAAACTGTTTTTT; cdr3_aa: CASSQDSVRWGEKLFF
j_call: TRBJ2-1; d_call: TRBD2; clone_size: -; v_call: TRBV11-3; cdr3_nt: TGTGCCAGCAGCTTAGGCCCTAGCGGTGATGAGCAGTTCTTC; cdr3_aa: CASSLGPSGDEQFF
j_call: TRBJ1-5; d_call: TRBD1; clone_size: -; v_call: TRBV6-2/TRBV6-3; cdr3_nt: TGTGCCAGCAGTGAGACGGACAGGAATCAGCCCCAGCATTTT; cdr3_aa: CASSETDRNQPQHF
j_call: TRBJ2-3; d_call: TRBD2; clone_size: -; v_call: TRBV5-4; cdr3_nt: TGTGCCAGCAGCTCCGGGGTCCGGGAGGGCTCAGATACGCAGTATTTT; cdr3_aa: CASSSGVREGSDTQYF
j_call: TRBJ2-5; d_call: -; clone_size: -; v_call: TRBV27; cdr3_nt: TGTGCCAGCAGTCCGTTTGGTGGGGCTGAGGAGACCCAGTACTTC; cdr3_aa: CASSPFGGAEETQYF
j_call: TRBJ1-5; d_call: -; clone_size: -; v_call: TRBV19; cdr3_nt: TGTGCCAGTAGTATTTTAGGGGAGGTGGGGCAGCCCCAGCATTTT; cdr3_aa: CASSILGEVGQPQHF
j_call: TRBJ1-3; d_call: -; clone_size: -; v_call: TRBV9; cdr3_nt: TGTGCCAGCAGCGTATTCGCGGGAGGATCGAGGGGTTCCAGGGAAGGAAACACCATATATTTT; cdr3_aa: CASSVFAGGSRGSREGNTIYF
j_call: TRBJ2-7; d_call: -; clone_size: -; v_call: TRBV4-1; cdr3_nt: TGCGCCAGCAGCCAAGATACAATTACCTACGAGCAGTACTTC; cdr3_aa: CASSQDTITYEQYF
j_call: TRBJ2-2; d_call: -; clone_size: -; v_call: TRBV7-2; cdr3_nt: TGTGCCAGCAGCTTAGACAAGGGACTTCATCCCGGGGAGCTGTTTTTT; cdr3_aa: CASSLDKGLHPGELFF
j_call: TRBJ1-5; d_call: -; clone_size: -; v_call: TRBV6-5; cdr3_nt: TGTGCCAGCAGTTTGGCCCAGCCCCAGCATTTT; cdr3_aa: CASSLAQPQHF
j_call: TRBJ1-5; d_call: -; clone_size: -; v_call: TRBV30; cdr3_nt: TGTGCCTGGAGGCCACAGGGACGAAATCAGCCCCAGCATTTT; cdr3_aa: CAWRPQGRNQPQHF
j_call: TRBJ1-5; d_call: TRBD1; clone_size: -; v_call: TRBV2; cdr3_nt: TGTGCCAGCAGTTCCGGACAGGGAGGAAATCAGCCCCAGCATTTT; cdr3_aa: CASSSGQGGNQPQHF
j_call: TRBJ1-1; d_call: -; clone_size: -; v_call: TRBV29-1; cdr3_nt: TGCAGCGTTTCAGGGGTCGCTGAAGCTTTCTTT; cdr3_aa: CSVSGVAEAFF
j_call: TRBJ2-2; d_call: -; clone_size: -; v_call: TRBV5-4; cdr3_nt: TGTGCCAGCAGCTTGGGGGGCAGGCAAGGTACCGGGGAGCTGTTTTTT; cdr3_aa: CASSLGGRQGTGELFF
j_call: TRBJ1-2; d_call: -; clone_size: -; v_call: TRBV12-3/TRBV12-4; cdr3_nt: TGTGCCAGCGGCTCCCCTGGCTACACCTTC; cdr3_aa: CASGSPGYTF
j_call: TRBJ1-5; d_call: -; clone_size: -; v_call: TRBV15; cdr3_nt: TGTGCCACCAGCAGAGATCCAGGGGCGGATCAGCCCCAGCATTTT; cdr3_aa: CATSRDPGADQPQHF
j_call: TRBJ1-2; d_call: -; clone_size: -; v_call: TRBV7-2; cdr3_nt: TGTGCCAGCAGCTCACGAGGGCGCGGGTATGGCTACACCTTC; cdr3_aa: CASSSRGRGYGYTF